This T cell receptor beta chain appears in the sequencing data of a study of blood T cell repertoires in COVID-19. About the research overall: COVID-19 samples, acute and convalescent, were from the United States, Italy and Spain.

Authors' processing steps: Nucleated cell counts were estimated from reference gene primer amplification. TCRdb's copy holds only in-frame clones and misses some; the assay was immunoSEQ multiplex PCR. V, J and clone size are taken as reported in that table, and D and trimming were inferred from the DNA itself. The sample lists 310,000 or so clones; 87% were seen once. Trimming removed 5 bases from V and 0 bases from J, with 9 bases in between. The CDR3 has 13 amino acids. Per germline, CDR1 SGHNT and CDR2 YYREEE (reference sequence). The V gene is TRBV5-4, the J gene TRBJ2-7; TRBD1 is a possible D gene (6 bases). Material: peripheral blood. The source of this sequence is a man under 40 with COVID-19, enrolled during active disease. This chain's CDR3 is CASRRGHSYEQYF. CDR3 DNA sequence: TGTGCCAGCAGAAGGGGACACTCCTACGAGCAGTACTTC.